The next 13 T cell receptor beta chains were all read from a single sample in a study of primary melanoma T cells and metastatic recurrence. TCRdb's table, derived via immunoSEQ multiplex PCR, lists solely in-frame clones and lacks some. The sample includes about 250 clones, under 90% of them seen just once. The sample was melanoma tumor tissue. The receptor source for this set is a human donor with melanoma.

The rearrangement links TRBV7-7 to TRBJ1-5, with TRBD1 identical over 10 bases. V shed 5 bases and J 2 bases; nucleotides not matched to a gene: 9. The CDR3 has 17 amino acids. Germline CDR1 SSHAT, CDR2 FNYEAQ (reference sequence). CDR3 nucleotide sequence: TGTGCCAGCAGCCGAGGGTCCGGGACAGGGGGCAATCAGCCCCAGCATTTT. This codes for CASSRGSGTGGNQPQHF. The full variable domain, in which reference TRBV7-7 and TRBJ1-5 provide the parts outside the CDR3, is GAGVSQSPRYKVTKRGQDVTLRCDPISSHATLYWYQQALGQGPEFLTYFNYEAQPDKSGLPSDRFSAERPEGSISTLTIQRTEQRDSAMYRCASSRGSGTGGNQPQHFGDGTRLSIL.

The chain carries TRBV9 and TRBJ2-7, with D perhaps matching TRBD2 (5 bases). The germline gives CDR1 SGDLS, CDR2 YYNGEE. Trimming shortened V by 4 bases and J by 4 bases, and 18 bases separated the two germline ends. CDR3 length: 15 residues. CDR3 sequence: CASSPRAVPRYEQYF. The CDR3 bases are TGTGCCAGCAGCCCCCGAGCGGTTCCAAGATACGAGCAGTACTTC.

The V gene is TRBV6-8, the J gene TRBJ2-7, with D possibly being TRBD1 or TRBD2 (5 bases each). Germline V gene sequence: CDR1 MNHGY, CDR2 SAAAGT. Between the trimmed V and J ends, which lost 6 bases and 1 base, there was a span of 10 bases. The CDR3 spans 13 residues. In nucleotides, the CDR3 is TGTGCCAGCAGCGGGGACGCATCCTACGAGCAGTACTTC. This codes for CASSGDASYEQYF.

The table lists this clone with a count of one. The DNA for the CDR3 is TGTGCCAGCAGTTTCCAAGGACTAGCGGGAAGCAATGAGCAGTTCTTC. It yields the protein CASSFQGLAGSNEQFF. The V call is TRBV6-8, the J call TRBJ2-1; TRBD2 aligns across 12 bases. J was trimmed by 6 bases and V by 4 bases; bases with no gene match: 7. This CDR3 is built from 16 residues. Germline V gene sequence: CDR1 MNHGY, CDR2 SAAAGT.

As concerns this clone: Some base is unread or ambiguous, which is why its residue reads as X. The CDR3 bases are TGTGCCAGCTCCCCTTCTACCGGGACAGGGKTTCTCGTCCAGTACTTC. This encodes CASSPSTGTGXLVQYF. This chain joins TRBV18 and TRBJ2-5, with TRBD1 matching over 9 bases. V shed 6 bases and J 10 bases; nucleotides not matched to a gene: 18. This CDR3 spans 16 amino acids. Germline-derived CDR1 and CDR2 are KGHSH and LQKENI.

The rearrangement uses TRBV18 and TRBJ1-1; a weak D match, TRBD1 (5 bases). CDR3 length equals 13 residues. The germline gives CDR1 KGHSH, CDR2 LQKENI. V was clipped by 2 bases and J by 6 bases, with 10 bases between them. As DNA, the CDR3 is TGTGCCAGCTCACCATCAGGGTACCCTGAAGCTTTCTTT. This sequence encodes CASSPSGYPEAFF.

This clone appeared a single time. The chain employs TRBV6-8 and TRBJ1-2, with D possibly matching TRBD1 (5 bases). The CDR3 has 13 residues. With 4 bases removed from V and 4 bases from J, the gap between germline ends came to 10 bases. Germline V CDR1 and CDR2: MNHGY, SAAAGT. The CDR3 DNA reads TGTGCCAGCAGTTCCACAGGCCTCTATGGCTACACCTTC. Translating gives CASSSTGLYGYTF.

Only one count was recorded for this clone. The chain carries TRBV18 and TRBJ2-2; 9 nucleotides align to TRBD2. V was pared by 1 base and J by 4 bases, with 10 bases of the junction left unmatched. Per germline, CDR1 KGHSH and CDR2 LQKENI. This CDR3 is 18 amino acids long. CDR3 in DNA: TGTGCCAGCTCACCACGGGCTGCGGGAGGGACCTCCACCGGGGAGCTGTTTTTT. Translation gives CASSPRAAGGTSTGELFF.

This sequence joins TRBV11-3 and TRBJ1-2, with TRBD1 identical over 11 bases. V shed 1 base, J shed 2 bases, and the junction held 0 bases outside the gene matches. CDR3 length equals 15 residues. Germline V gene lookup returns CDR1 SGHNT and CDR2 YENEEA. The CDR3, as DNA: TGTGCCAGCAGCTTAGGGGACAGGGGGAACTATGGCTACACCTTC. Residues: CASSLGDRGNYGYTF.

The gene calls are TRBV11-3 and TRBJ2-3; 8 nucleotides line up with TRBD2. CDR1 is SGHNT and CDR2 is YENEEA in the germline V gene. Germline trimming cut 3 bases from V and 4 bases from J; bases unmatched to any gene: 9. The CDR3 spans 16 residues. CDR3 sequence (DNA): TGTGCCAGCAGCTTGGGTACAGGGACTAGAGCAGATACGCAGTATTTT. It specifies CASSLGTGTRADTQYF.

This clone was seen more than once but under ten times. The sample has other DNA sequences that encode this CDR3 too. V and J are TRBV19 and TRBJ2-5; D gene uncertain. The CDR3 loop spans 13 amino acids. From germline, CDR1 is LNHDA and CDR2 SQIVND (reference sequence). The V end was cut by 1 base, the J end by 5 bases, with 8 bases between. The CDR3 region is CASSIGSVETQYF. CDR3 DNA: TGTGCCAGTAGTATAGGCAGCGTTGAGACCCAGTACTTC. Together with reference TRBV19 and TRBJ2-5, the CDR3 gives the full variable domain: DGGITQSPKYLFRKEGQNVTLSCEQNLNHDAMYWYRQDPGQGLRLIYYSQIVNDFQKGDIAEGYSVSREKKESFPLTVTSAQKNPTAFYLCASSIGSVETQYFGPGTRLLVL.

In this sample, this clone turned up a few times. J is TRBJ1-5 and V is TRBV6-8, with no clear D. The CDR3 covers 18 residues. V gave up 2 bases and J gave up 3 bases, with 20 bases separating them. CDR1 is MNHGY, CDR2 SAAAGT, per germline. The CDR3 here is CASSYMTTDTANNQPQHF. CDR3 nucleotides: TGTGCCAGCAGTTACATGACCACCGACACGGCGAACAATCAGCCCCAGCATTTT.

Only one count was recorded for this clone. This chain connects TRBV19 to TRBJ1-5; maybe TRBD1 (6 bases). This CDR3 spans 13 amino acids. Trimming shortened V by 7 bases and J by 6 bases, and 13 bases separated the two germline ends. The germline V gene encodes CDR1 LNHDA and CDR2 SQIVND (reference sequence). CDR3 in amino acids: CASTLAGVQPQHF. DNA of the CDR3: TGTGCCAGTACATTGGCAGGGGTTCAGCCCCAGCATTTT.